One sample yielded the 14 T cell receptor beta chains listed below, sequenced in a study of T cell responses to AZD1222 COVID-19 vaccine. Profiling relied on immunoSEQ multiplex PCR, and the TCRdb table lists in-frame clones only, not all of them. The sample lists approximately 76,000 clones, more than 70% seen once, with 15% to 20% in the top ten. The material was peripheral blood, obtained on day 0 of AZD1222 vaccination. The receptor source for this set is an adult in good health.

The chain has TRBV9 and TRBJ2-7; D remains unclear. Germline V gene sequence: CDR1 SGDLS, CDR2 YYNGEE. V shed 0 bases and J shed 5 bases, with 9 bases lying between them. The length of the CDR3 is 13 residues. CDR3 sequence reads: CASSVGAVDEQYF. The CDR3 DNA is TGTGCCAGCAGCGTAGGGGCAGTCGACGAGCAGTACTTC.

This rearrangement joins TRBV24-1 to TRBJ2-3; TRBD1 is a possible D gene (6 bases). The germline gives CDR1 KGHDR, CDR2 SFDVKD. This CDR3 spans 16 amino acids. V was trimmed by 4 bases and J by 0 bases, leaving 13 bases between them. The CDR3 protein is CATSERTASSTDTQYF. CDR3 in DNA: TGTGCCACCAGTGAGCGGACAGCCTCTAGCACAGATACGCAGTATTTT.

The chain uses TRBV6-1 and TRBJ2-7, with D uncertain. Germline values: CDR1 MNHNS, CDR2 SASEGT. V dropped 4 bases and J dropped 2 bases, with 12 bases sitting between them. The CDR3 sequence is 14 residues long. The CDR3 DNA is TGTGCCAGCAGTGTAGCAGACCTAACCTACGAGCAGTACTTC. Amino acid sequence: CASSVADLTYEQYF.

The table lists this clone with a few counts. The chain recombines TRBV30 with TRBJ1-6; possible D gene TRBD1, 6 bases. The germline gives CDR1 GTSNPN, CDR2 SVGIG (reference sequence). CDR3 length: 17 amino acids. The germline V and J ends were trimmed by 2 bases and 0 bases, with 14 bases remaining between them. The CDR3 is CAWSRDIPSSYNSPLHF. For the CDR3, the DNA is TGTGCCTGGAGTCGGGACATCCCGAGCTCCTATAATTCACCCCTCCACTTT.

The rearrangement uses TRBV7-2 and TRBJ2-3; 10 bases fit TRBD2. Germline CDR1 SGHTA, CDR2 FQGNSA. The CDR3 extends over 17 amino acids. V lost 2 bases, J lost 2 bases, and 7 bases stayed unmatched. Here the CDR3 DNA reads TGTGCCAGCAGCTTAAGCTCAGCGGGAGGGTTCACAGATACGCAGTATTTT. Protein sequence: CASSLSSAGGFTDTQYF.

In its sample, this clone was seen once. The chain combines TRBV9 with TRBJ2-3; 9 nucleotides match TRBD2. Trimming at V came to 0 bases and at J to 2 bases, leaving 10 bases not matched to a gene. Germline assignment: CDR1 SGDLS and CDR2 YYNGEE. The CDR3 extends over 18 amino acids. The CDR3 spells CASSVEGVGLAPTDTQYF. The CDR3 DNA reads as TGTGCCAGCAGCGTAGAGGGGGTGGGACTAGCCCCCACAGATACGCAGTATTTT. The full variable domain, with the rest looked up from reference TRBV9 and TRBJ2-3, is DSGVTQTPKHLITATGQRVTLRCSPRSGDLSVYWYQQSLDQGLQFLIQYYNGEERAKGNILERFSAQQFPDLHSELNLSSLELGDSALYFCASSVEGVGLAPTDTQYFGPGTRLTVL.

The chain combines TRBV10-3 with TRBJ2-1; D might be TRBD1 (5 bases). V shed 3 bases and J shed 0 bases, with 9 bases lying between them. The CDR3 sequence is 15 residues long. CDR1 and CDR2 (germline): ENHRY, SYGVKD. CDR3 nucleotides: TGTGCCATCAGTGATGGCAGGGTCTCCTACAATGAGCAGTTCTTC. Its protein is CAISDGRVSYNEQFF.

This sequence joins TRBV6-2 or TRBV6-3 and TRBJ2-7; 9 bases map to TRBD1. V shed 2 bases and J 5 bases; nucleotides not matched to a gene: 10. This CDR3 is 16 amino acids long. Germline CDR1 reads MNHEY; CDR2 reads SVGEGT. CDR3 loop: CASSYGRRDRVHEQYF. The CDR3 bases are TGTGCCAGCAGTTACGGACGCCGGGACAGGGTACACGAGCAGTACTTC.

CDR3 loop: CASSQDLAGYDEQFF. The CDR3 coding sequence is TGTGCCAGCAGCCAAGATCTAGCGGGATACGATGAGCAGTTCTTC. The gene calls are TRBV3-1 (or the pseudogene TRBV3-2) and TRBJ2-1; TRBD2 aligns across 9 bases. Unmatched junction bases numbered 5, after V lost 0 bases and J lost 8 bases. In germline, CDR1 is LGHDT, CDR2 YNNKEL (reference sequence). This CDR3 spans 15 amino acids.

The chain combines TRBV5-1 with TRBJ2-3; 12 bases line up with TRBD2. This CDR3 contains 17 residues. The trim removed 0 bases at V and 6 bases at J, leaving 8 bases unmatched. CDR1 is SGHRS, CDR2 YFSETQ, per germline. The CDR3 reads CASSLAGTSGRGDTQYF. CDR3 DNA: TGCGCCAGCAGCTTGGCCGGGACTAGCGGGCGTGGGGATACGCAGTATTTT.

In nucleotides, the CDR3 is TGTGCCTGGAGCCCAAACACAGATACGCAGTATTTT. Amino acid sequence: CAWSPNTDTQYF. This chain joins TRBV30 and TRBJ2-3, with unresolved D. The germline gives CDR1 GTSNPN, CDR2 SVGIG (reference sequence). Between the trimmed V and J ends, which lost 3 bases and 2 bases, there was a span of 6 bases. The length of the CDR3 is 12 residues. Using reference TRBV30 and TRBJ2-3 for the parts outside the CDR3, the full variable domain is SQTIHQWPATLVQPVGSPLSLECTVEGTSNPNLYWYRQAAGRGLQLLFYSVGIGQISSEVPQNLSASRPQDRQFILSSKKLLLSDSGFYLCAWSPNTDTQYFGPGTRLTVL.

The chain employs TRBV6-4 and TRBJ1-1; TRBD1 is a possible D gene (5 bases). Germline CDR1 is MRHNA and CDR2 is SNTAGT. This CDR3 contains 13 residues. Trimming left V 3 bases short and J 7 bases short, with 12 bases between. This CDR3 reads CASSEGTPGEAFF. The CDR3 coding sequence is TGTGCCAGCAGTGAAGGGACTCCAGGTGAAGCTTTCTTT.

V is TRBV19 and J is TRBJ2-2; possibly TRBD2 for D (6 bases). The CDR3 totals 15 residues. CDR1 and CDR2 from the germline V gene are LNHDA and SQIVND (reference sequence). V was clipped by 9 bases and J by 0 bases, with 14 bases between them. CDR3 sequence reads: CASLPGGANTGELFF. CDR3 bases: TGTGCCAGCCTCCCCGGGGGAGCGAACACCGGGGAGCTGTTTTTT. Filled out from reference TRBV19 and TRBJ2-2, the complete variable domain reads DGGITQSPKYLFRKEGQNVTLSCEQNLNHDAMYWYRQDPGQGLRLIYYSQIVNDFQKGDIAEGYSVSREKKESFPLTVTSAQKNPTAFYLCASLPGGANTGELFFGEGSRLTVL.

The CDR3 DNA is TGTGCCAGCAGCCAAGAGTCCGGTTACGAGCAGTACTTC. It specifies CASSQESGYEQYF. This chain uses TRBV4-2 with TRBJ2-7, with D unresolved. Germline values: CDR1 LGHNA, CDR2 YNFKEQ. V was cut by 0 bases and J by 4 bases, with 7 bases left in between. The CDR3 totals 13 residues.